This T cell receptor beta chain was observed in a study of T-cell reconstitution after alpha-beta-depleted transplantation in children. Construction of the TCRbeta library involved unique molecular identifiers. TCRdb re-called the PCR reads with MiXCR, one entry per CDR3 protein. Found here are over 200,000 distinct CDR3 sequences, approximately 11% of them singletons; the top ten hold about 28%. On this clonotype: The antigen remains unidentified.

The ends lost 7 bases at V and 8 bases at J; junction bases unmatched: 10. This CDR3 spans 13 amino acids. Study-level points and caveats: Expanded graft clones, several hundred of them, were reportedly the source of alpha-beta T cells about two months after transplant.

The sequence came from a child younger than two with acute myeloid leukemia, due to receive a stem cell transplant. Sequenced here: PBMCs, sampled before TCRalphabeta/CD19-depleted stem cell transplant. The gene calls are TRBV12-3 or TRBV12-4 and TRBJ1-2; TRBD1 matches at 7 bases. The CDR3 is CASIRDSGQGYTF. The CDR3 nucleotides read TGTGCCAGCATCCGGGACAGTGGGCAGGGCTACACCTTC.